This T cell receptor (beta chain) was recovered during a study of technical replicates of blood from several donors. The repertoire was sequenced with immunoSEQ multiplex PCR; TCRdb's copy has only in-frame clones and lacks some. The sample holds tens of thousands of clones, 89% seen once. The germline V gene has CDR1 LNHDA and CDR2 SQIVND (reference sequence). The CDR3 loop spans 15 amino acids. V dropped 5 bases and J dropped 7; count of bases not matched to a gene: 13. What was sequenced was T cells isolated from PBMCs. The V and J genes are TRBV19 and TRBJ2-7; 8 bases agree with TRBD2. The TCR sequence derives from a human donor in good health. The CDR3 loop reads CASSRERELSEEQYF. The CDR3 DNA follows: TGTGCCAGTAGTCGTGAGCGGGAGTTGTCCGAAGAGCAGTACTTC. Looking up the rest from reference TRBV19 and TRBJ2-7 gives the full variable domain: DGGITQSPKYLFRKEGQNVTLSCEQNLNHDAMYWYRQDPGQGLRLIYYSQIVNDFQKGDIAEGYSVSREKKESFPLTVTSAQKNPTAFYLCASSRERELSEEQYFGPGTRLTVT.